These 5 T cell receptor beta chains share one sample of origin, sequenced in a study of blood T cell repertoires in COVID-19 (dated by TCRdb to the early 2020s). Receptor libraries were prepared by the immunoSEQ multiplex PCR assay. TCRdb carries this immuneACCESS record with in-frame sequences only. Its versions omit some clonotypes, under half of them owing to an unresolved V gene in the studies checked, with the rest unexplained. This sample holds about 210,000 clones; roughly 86% were observed only once. Approximately 8% of the sample is held by the ten biggest clonotypes. The sample was peripheral blood. Receptor source: a woman between 45 and 60 years old with active or convalescent COVID-19.

The chain employs TRBV5-1 and TRBJ2-1; 7 bases are shared with TRBD2. J lost 9 bases, V lost 0 bases, and 9 bases had no gene match. Germline lookup yields CDR1 SGHRS and CDR2 YFSETQ. The CDR3 consists of 15 residues. The CDR3 protein is CASSLAATSFSEQFF. CDR3 coding DNA: TGCGCCAGCAGCTTGGCCGCGACTAGCTTCAGTGAGCAGTTCTTC.

The chain couples TRBV9 to TRBJ1-1; D possibly corresponds to TRBD1 (5 bases). V lost 6 bases to trimming and J lost 4 bases, with 19 bases between them. In germline, CDR1 is SGDLS, CDR2 YYNGEE. The CDR3 covers 15 residues. The CDR3 coding sequence is TGTGCCAGCACCCCAGACCCGGGGGGGGGCACTGAAGCTTTCTTT. Protein sequence: CASTPDPGGGTEAFF.

J is TRBJ2-7 and V is TRBV21-1; the DNA was not used to check the table's D call, TRBD1. TRBV21-1 is flagged as a pseudogene. The CDR3 has 19 residues. CDR3 protein: CASSKLRNPGTGQYNEQYV. DNA of the CDR3: TGTGCCAGCAGCAAACTTCGGAATCCCGGGACAGGTCAGTATAACGAGCAGTACGTC.

V and J are TRBV19 and TRBJ1-1; 8 bases are a match to TRBD1. The CDR3 covers 14 residues. V was pared by 6 bases and J by 3 bases, with 6 bases of the junction left unmatched. Germline V gene data show CDR1 as LNHDA and CDR2 as SQIVND (reference sequence). CDR3 sequence: CASSPRQGYTEAFF. The DNA for the CDR3 is TGTGCCAGTAGCCCTCGACAGGGGTACACTGAAGCTTTCTTT.

This chain joins TRBV16 and TRBJ1-5; weak D call: TRBD1 (5 bases). V dropped 4 bases and J dropped 6 bases, with 16 bases sitting between them. Germline CDR1 reads KGHSY; CDR2 reads FQNENV. The CDR3 runs 15 residues. The CDR3 coding sequence is TGTGCCAGCAGCCCCAACTGGGGGGGTCGTCAGCCCCAGCATTTT. Translated: CASSPNWGGRQPQHF.